Described below is a single T cell receptor beta chain sequence and its context. Its antigen is unidentified. Germline V gene data show CDR1 as SGHRS and CDR2 as YFSETQ. The CDR3 is 15 residues long. The ends lost 1 base at V and 4 bases at J; junction bases unmatched: 2. This record comes from a study of response to subunit inactivated influenza vaccine. Findings and limits, study-wide: The authors put forward the suggestion that each seasonal influenza vaccination may bring in only a limited number of new T cells.

TCRdb passed the RT-PCR reads through MiXCR, listing each CDR3 protein once. The sample consists of hundreds of thousands of distinct CDR3 sequences, approximately 15% of them appearing once. Specimen: PBMCs from blood, collected around 14 days before vaccination. This TCR was recovered from a man aged 50-59 years who received an inactivated influenza vaccine. J is TRBJ1-6 and V is TRBV5-1; TRBD1 agrees at 7 bases. The CDR3 region has the DNA TGCGCCAGCAGCTTGACGACAGGGTATAATTCACCCCTCCACTTT. Protein: CASSLTTGYNSPLHF.